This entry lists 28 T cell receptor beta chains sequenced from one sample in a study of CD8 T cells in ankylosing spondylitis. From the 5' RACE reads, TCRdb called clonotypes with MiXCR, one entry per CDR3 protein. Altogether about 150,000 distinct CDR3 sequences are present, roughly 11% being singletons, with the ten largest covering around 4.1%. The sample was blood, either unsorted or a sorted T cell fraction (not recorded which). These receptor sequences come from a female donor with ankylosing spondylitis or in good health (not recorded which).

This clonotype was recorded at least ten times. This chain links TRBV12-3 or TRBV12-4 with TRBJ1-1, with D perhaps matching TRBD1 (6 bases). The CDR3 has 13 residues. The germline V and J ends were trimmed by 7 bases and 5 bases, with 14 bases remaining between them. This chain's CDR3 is CASTSIGGTEAFF. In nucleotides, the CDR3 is TGTGCCAGCACCTCGATAGGGGGGACTGAAGCTTTCTTT.

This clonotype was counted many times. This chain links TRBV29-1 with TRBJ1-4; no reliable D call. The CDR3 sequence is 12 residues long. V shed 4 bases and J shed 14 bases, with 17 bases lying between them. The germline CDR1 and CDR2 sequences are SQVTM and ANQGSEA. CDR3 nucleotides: TGCAGCGTTGGGATACTTGGTAGTCGGCTGTTTTTT. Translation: CSVGILGSRLFF.

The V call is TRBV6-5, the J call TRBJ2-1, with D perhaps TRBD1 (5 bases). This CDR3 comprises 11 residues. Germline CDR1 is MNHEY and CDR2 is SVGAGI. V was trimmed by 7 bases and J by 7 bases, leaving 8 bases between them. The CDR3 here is CASMTENEQFF. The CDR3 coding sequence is TGTGCCAGCATGACAGAGAATGAGCAGTTCTTC.

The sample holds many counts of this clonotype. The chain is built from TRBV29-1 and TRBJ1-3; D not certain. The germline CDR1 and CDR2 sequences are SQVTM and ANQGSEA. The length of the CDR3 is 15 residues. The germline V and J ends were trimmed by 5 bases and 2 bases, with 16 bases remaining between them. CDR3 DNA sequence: TGCAGCGTTCTAGATCTCCGTTCAACTGGAAACACCATATATTTT. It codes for CSVLDLRSTGNTIYF.

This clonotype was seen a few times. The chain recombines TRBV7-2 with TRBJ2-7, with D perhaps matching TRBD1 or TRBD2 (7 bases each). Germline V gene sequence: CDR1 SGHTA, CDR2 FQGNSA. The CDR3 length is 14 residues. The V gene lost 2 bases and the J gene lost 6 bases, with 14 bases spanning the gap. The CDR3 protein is CASSLSSGGVEQYF. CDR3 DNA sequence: TGTGCCAGCAGCTTATCGTCAGGGGGGGTCGAGCAGTACTTC.

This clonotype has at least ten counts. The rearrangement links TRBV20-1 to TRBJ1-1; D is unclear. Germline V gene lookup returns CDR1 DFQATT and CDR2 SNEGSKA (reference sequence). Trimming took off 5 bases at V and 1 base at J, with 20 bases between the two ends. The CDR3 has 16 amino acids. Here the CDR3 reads CSAEILTRPGNTEAFF. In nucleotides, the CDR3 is TGCAGTGCTGAAATCCTCACAAGGCCGGGGAACACTGAAGCTTTCTTT.

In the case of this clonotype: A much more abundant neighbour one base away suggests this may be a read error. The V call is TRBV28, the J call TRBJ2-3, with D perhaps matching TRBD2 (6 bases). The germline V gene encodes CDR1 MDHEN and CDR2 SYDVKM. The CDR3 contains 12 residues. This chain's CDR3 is CASNLATDAQYF. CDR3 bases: TGTGCCAGCAATCTAGCGACAGATGCGCAGTATTTT.

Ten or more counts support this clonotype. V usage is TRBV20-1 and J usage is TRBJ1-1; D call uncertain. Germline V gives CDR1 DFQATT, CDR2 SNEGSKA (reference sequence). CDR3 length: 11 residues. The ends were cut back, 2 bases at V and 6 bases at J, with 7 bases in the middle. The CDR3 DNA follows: TGCAGTGCTAGACAGGACCCTGAAGCTTTCTTT. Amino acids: CSARQDPEAFF.

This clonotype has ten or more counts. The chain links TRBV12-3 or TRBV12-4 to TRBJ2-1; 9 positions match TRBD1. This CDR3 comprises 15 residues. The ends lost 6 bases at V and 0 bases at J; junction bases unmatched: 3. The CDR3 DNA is TGTGCCAGCAGGGGGGACAGGGTCTCCTACAATGAGCAGTTCTTC. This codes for CASRGDRVSYNEQFF.

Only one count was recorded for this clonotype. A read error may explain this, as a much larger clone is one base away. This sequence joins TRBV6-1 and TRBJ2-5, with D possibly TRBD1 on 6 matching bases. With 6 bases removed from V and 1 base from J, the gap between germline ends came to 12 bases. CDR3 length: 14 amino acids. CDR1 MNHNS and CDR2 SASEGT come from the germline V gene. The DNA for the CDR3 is TGTGCCAGCAGCCACCGGACAGTCCAAGAGACCCAGTACTTC. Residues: CASSHRTVQETQYF.

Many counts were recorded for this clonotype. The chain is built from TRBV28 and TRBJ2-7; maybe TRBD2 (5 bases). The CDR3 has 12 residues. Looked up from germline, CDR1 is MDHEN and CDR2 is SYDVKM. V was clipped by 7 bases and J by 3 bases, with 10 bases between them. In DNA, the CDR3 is TGTGCCAGCATCTCCGGGGTCTACGAGCAGTACTTC. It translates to CASISGVYEQYF.

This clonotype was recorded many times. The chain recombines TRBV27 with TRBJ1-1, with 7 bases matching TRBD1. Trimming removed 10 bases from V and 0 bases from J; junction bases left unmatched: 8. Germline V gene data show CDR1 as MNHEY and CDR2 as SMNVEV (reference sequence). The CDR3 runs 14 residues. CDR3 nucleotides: TGTGCCACCACTCGGGACAGTCTGAACACTGAAGCTTTCTTT. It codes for CATTRDSLNTEAFF.

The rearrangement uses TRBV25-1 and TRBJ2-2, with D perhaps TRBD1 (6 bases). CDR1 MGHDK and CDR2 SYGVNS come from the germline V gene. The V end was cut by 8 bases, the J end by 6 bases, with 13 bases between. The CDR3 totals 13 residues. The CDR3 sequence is CASGAWGPGELFF. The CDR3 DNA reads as TGTGCCAGCGGGGCTTGGGGGCCCGGGGAGCTGTTTTTT.

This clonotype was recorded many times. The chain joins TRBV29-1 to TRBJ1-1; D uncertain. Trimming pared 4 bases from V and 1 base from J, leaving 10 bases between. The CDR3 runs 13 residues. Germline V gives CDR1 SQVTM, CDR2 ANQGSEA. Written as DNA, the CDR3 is TGCAGCGTTGTAGGCTGGGGGAACACTGAAGCTTTCTTT. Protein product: CSVVGWGNTEAFF.

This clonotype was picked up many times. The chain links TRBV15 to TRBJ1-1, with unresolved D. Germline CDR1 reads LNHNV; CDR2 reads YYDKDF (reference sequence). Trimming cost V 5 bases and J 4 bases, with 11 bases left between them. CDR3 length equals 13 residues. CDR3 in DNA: TGTGCCACCAGCGTAAGCGGCGGCACTGAAGCTTTCTTT. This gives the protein CATSVSGGTEAFF.

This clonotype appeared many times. CDR3 nucleotide sequence: TGCGCCAGCAGCCATCCCCAGACTGCTTTGGAGCTGTTTTTT. Translated: CASSHPQTALELFF. V and J are TRBV4-1 and TRBJ2-2; no reliable D call. CDR3 size: 14 residues. Deletions cut 3 bases from V and 10 bases from J, with 15 bases between. Germline CDR1 is MGHRA and CDR2 is YSYEKL.

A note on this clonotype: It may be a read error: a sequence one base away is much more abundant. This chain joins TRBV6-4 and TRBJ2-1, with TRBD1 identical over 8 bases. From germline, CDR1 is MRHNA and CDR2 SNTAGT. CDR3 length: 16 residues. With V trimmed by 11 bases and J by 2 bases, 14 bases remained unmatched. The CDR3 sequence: CAGIRNPGGTYNEQFF. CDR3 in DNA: TGTGCCGGCATCCGCAACCCAGGGGGCACCTACAATGAGCAGTTCTTC.

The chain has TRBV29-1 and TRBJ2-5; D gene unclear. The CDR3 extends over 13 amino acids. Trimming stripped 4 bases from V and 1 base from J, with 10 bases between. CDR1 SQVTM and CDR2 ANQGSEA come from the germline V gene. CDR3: CSVAPVPQETQYF. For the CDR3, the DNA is TGCAGCGTTGCGCCTGTACCCCAAGAGACCCAGTACTTC. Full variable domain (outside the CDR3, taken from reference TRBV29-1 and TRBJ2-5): SAVISQKPSRDICQRGTSLTIQCQVDSQVTMMFWYRQQPGQSLTLIATANQGSEATYESGFVIDKFPISRPNLTFSTLTVSNMSPEDSSIYLCSVAPVPQETQYFGPGTRLLVL.

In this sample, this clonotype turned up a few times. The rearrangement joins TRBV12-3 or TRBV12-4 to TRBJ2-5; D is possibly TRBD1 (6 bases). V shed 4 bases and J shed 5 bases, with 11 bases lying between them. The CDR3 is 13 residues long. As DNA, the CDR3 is TGTGCCAGCAGTTCCGGGACATATGAGACCCAGTACTTC. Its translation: CASSSGTYETQYF.

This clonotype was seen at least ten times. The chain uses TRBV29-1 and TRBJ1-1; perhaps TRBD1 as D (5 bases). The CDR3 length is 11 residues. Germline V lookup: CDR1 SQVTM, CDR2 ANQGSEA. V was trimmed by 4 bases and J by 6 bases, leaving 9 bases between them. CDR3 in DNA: TGCAGCGTTGCCGGGGGGTCTGAAGCTTTCTTT. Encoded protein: CSVAGGSEAFF.

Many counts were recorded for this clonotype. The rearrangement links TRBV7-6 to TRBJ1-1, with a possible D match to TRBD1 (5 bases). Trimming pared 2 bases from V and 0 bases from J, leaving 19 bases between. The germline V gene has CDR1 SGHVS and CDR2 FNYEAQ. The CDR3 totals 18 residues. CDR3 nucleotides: TGTGCCAGCAGCTTATGGATCCCCCAAAGGGACCTGAACACTGAAGCTTTCTTT. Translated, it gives CASSLWIPQRDLNTEAFF.

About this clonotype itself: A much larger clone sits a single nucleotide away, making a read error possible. DNA for the CDR3: TGCAGTGCTAGAGATAGTCCCTTCAATGAGCAGTTCTTC. This gives the protein CSARDSPFNEQFF. The chain uses TRBV20-1 and TRBJ2-1; unclear D gene. Germline V gene data show CDR1 as DFQATT and CDR2 as SNEGSKA (reference sequence). V lost 0 bases, J lost 6 bases, and 9 bases lay in between. The CDR3 runs 13 residues.

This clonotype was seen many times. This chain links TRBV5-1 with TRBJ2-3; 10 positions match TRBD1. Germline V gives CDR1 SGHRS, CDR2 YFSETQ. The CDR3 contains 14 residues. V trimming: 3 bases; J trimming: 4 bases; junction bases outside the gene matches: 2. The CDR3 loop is CASSWTGGPDTQYF. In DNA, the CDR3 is TGCGCCAGCAGCTGGACAGGGGGTCCAGATACGCAGTATTTT. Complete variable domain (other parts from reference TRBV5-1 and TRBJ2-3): KAGVTQTPRYLIKTRGQQVTLSCSPISGHRSVSWYQQTPGQGLQFLFEYFSETQRNKGNFPGRFSGRQFSNSRSEMNVSTLELGDSALYLCASSWTGGPDTQYFGPGTRLTVL.

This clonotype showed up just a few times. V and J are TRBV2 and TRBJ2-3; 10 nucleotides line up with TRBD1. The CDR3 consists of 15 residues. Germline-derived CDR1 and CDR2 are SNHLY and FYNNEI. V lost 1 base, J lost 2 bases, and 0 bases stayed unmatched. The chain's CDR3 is CASSEGQGATDTQYF. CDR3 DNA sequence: TGTGCCAGCAGTGAAGGACAGGGGGCCACAGATACGCAGTATTTT.

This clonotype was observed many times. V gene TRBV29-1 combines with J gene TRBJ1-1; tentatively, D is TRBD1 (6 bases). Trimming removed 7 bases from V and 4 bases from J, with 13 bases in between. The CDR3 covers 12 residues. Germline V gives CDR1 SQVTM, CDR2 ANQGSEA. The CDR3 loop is CSATSGATEAFF. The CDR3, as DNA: TGCAGCGCCACCTCAGGGGCCACTGAAGCTTTCTTT.

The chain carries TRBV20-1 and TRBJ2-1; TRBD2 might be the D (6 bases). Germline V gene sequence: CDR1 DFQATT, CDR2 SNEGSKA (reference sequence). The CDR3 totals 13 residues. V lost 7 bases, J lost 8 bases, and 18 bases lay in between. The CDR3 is CSVPGLTGDEQFF. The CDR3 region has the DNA TGCAGTGTCCCGGGACTCACCGGAGATGAGCAGTTCTTC.

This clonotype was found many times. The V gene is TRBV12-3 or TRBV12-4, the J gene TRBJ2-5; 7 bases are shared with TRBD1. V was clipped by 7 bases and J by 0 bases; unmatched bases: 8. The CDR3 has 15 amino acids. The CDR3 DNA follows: TGTGCCAGCAATCGACAGGGACCCTACCAAGAGACCCAGTACTTC. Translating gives CASNRQGPYQETQYF.

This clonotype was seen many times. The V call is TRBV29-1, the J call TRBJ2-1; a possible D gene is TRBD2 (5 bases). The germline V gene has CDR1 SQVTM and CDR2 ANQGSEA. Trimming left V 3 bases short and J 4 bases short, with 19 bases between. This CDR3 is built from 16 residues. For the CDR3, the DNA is TGCAGCGTTGAGACCCCCCGGGGTAAAAGTTACAATGAGCAGTTCTTC. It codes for CSVETPRGKSYNEQFF.